This T cell receptor (beta chain) is from a study of T cells in Graves' hyperthyroidism and ophthalmopathy. Study information: It was at initial diagnosis, before any treatment, that peripheral blood was collected.

This CDR3 contains 15 residues. After removal of 7 bases from V and 6 bases from J, the junction contained 12 bases not matched to a gene. Germline V CDR1 and CDR2: SGHVS, FQNEAQ. Amplification yielded TCR beta CDR3 regions, with RNA transcripts as the source. TCR CDR3 regions were first amplified by RT-PCR with HTBI primers. TCRdb analysed the multiplex PCR reads with MiXCR anew, one entry per CDR3 protein. The table includes 300,000 to 400,000 distinct CDR3 sequences, 21% detected once. Study outcomes and limitations: Most clonotypes expanded in the thyroid (above 0.001) were also present in blood.

Remarks on this clonotype: The antigen is unknown.

Hyperthyroidism patients were newly diagnosed, had disease duration under 2 months, and were aged 18 to 65 years. Sequencing input: blood. The TCR originated in a woman aged 45 to 65 with Graves' hyperthyroidism. The genes are TRBV7-8 and TRBJ1-5; 7 nucleotides match TRBD1. CDR3: CASIPDGQVGQPQHF. CDR3 DNA: TGTGCCAGCATTCCAGATGGACAGGTGGGTCAGCCCCAGCATTTT.